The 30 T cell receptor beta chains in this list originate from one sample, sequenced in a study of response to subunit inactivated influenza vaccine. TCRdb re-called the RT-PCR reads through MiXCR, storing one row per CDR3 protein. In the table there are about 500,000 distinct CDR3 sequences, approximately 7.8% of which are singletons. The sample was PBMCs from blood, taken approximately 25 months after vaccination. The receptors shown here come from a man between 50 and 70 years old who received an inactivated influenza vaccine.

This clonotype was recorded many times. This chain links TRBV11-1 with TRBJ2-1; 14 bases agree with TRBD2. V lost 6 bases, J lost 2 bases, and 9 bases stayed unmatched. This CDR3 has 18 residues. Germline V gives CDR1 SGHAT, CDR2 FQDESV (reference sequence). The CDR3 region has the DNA TGTGCCAGCAGGGGGACTAGCGGGAGAAAATTGACCTACAATGAGCAGTTCTTC. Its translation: CASRGTSGRKLTYNEQFF.

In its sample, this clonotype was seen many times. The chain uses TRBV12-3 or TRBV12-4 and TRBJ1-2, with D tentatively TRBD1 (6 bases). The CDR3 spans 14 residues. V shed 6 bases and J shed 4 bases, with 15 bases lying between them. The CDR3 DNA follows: TGTGCCAGCAGACCCCCGGGACACAGCTATGGCTACACCTTC. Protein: CASRPPGHSYGYTF.

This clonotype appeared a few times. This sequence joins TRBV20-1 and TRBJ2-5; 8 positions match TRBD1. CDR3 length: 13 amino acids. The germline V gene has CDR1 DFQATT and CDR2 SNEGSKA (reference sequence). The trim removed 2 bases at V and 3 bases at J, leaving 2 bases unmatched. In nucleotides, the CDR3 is TGCAGTGCTAGACAGACAGGGGAAGAGACCCAGTACTTC. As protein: CSARQTGEETQYF.

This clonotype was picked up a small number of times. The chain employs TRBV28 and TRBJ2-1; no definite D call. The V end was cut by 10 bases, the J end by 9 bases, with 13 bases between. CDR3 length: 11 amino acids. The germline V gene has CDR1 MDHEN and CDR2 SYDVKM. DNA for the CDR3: TGTGCCACCCATGTGGTAGGTGAGCAGTTCTTC. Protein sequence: CATHVVGEQFF.

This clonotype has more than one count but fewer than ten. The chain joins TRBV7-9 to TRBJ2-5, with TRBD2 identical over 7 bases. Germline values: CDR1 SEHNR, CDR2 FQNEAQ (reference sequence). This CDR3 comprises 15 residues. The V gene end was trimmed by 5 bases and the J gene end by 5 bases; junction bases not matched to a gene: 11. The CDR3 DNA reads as TGTGCCAGCAGCCCCCGCAGGGAGGGCGTGGAGACCCAGTACTTC. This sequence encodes CASSPRREGVETQYF.

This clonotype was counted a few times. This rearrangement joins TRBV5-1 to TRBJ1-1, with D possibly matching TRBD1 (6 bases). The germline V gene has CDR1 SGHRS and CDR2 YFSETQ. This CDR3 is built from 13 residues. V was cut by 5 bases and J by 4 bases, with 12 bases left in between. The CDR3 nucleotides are TGCGCCAGCAGGGAAGCAGGGGCCACTGAAGCTTTCTTT. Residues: CASREAGATEAFF. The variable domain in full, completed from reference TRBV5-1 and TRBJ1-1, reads KAGVTQTPRYLIKTRGQQVTLSCSPISGHRSVSWYQQTPGQGLQFLFEYFSETQRNKGNFPGRFSGRQFSNSRSEMNVSTLELGDSALYLCASREAGATEAFFGQGTRLTVV.

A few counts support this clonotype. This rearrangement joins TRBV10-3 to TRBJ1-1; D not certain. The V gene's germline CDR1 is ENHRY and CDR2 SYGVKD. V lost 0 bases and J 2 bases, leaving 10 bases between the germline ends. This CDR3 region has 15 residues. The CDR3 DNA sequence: TGTGCCATCAGTGAGTCGAACGGAAGAAACACTGAAGCTTTCTTT. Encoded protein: CAISESNGRNTEAFF.

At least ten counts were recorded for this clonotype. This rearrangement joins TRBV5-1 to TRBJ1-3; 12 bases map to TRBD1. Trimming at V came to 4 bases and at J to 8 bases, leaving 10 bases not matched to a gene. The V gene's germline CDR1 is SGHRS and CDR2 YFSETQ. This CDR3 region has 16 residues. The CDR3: CASSPGQGAIGDTIYF. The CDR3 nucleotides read TGCGCCAGCAGCCCGGGACAGGGGGCAATAGGTGACACCATATATTTT.

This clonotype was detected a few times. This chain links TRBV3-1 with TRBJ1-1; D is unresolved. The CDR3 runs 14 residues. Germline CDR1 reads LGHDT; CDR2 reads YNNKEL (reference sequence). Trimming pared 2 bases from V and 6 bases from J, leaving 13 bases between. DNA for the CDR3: TGTGCCAGCAGCCAACTCCGAGGTGGCTCTGAAGCTTTCTTT. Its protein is CASSQLRGGSEAFF.

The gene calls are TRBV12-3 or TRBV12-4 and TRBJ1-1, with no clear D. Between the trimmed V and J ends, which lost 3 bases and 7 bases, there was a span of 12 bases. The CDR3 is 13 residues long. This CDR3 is CASSFGVNLEAFF. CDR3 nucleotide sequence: TGTGCCAGCAGTTTTGGAGTGAACCTTGAAGCTTTCTTT.

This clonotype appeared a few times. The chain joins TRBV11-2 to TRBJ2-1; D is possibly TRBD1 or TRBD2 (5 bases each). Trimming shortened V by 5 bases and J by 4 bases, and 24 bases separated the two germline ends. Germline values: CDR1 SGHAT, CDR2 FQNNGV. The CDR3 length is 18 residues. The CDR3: CASSPGPRRVLGYNEQFF. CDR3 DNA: TGTGCCAGCAGCCCAGGGCCCCGGCGGGTACTAGGATACAATGAGCAGTTCTTC.

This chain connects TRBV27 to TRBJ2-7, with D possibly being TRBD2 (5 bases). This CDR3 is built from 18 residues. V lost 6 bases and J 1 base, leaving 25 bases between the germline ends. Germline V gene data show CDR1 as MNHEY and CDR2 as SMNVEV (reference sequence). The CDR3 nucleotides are TGTGCCAGCAGCCCCTCGGGGTTAACAGCCCAAGCATCCTACGAGCAGTACTTC. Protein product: CASSPSGLTAQASYEQYF.

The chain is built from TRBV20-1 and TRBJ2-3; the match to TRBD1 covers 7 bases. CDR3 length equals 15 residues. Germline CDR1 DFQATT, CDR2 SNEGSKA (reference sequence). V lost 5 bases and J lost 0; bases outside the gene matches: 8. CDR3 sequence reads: CSADDRAASTDTQYF. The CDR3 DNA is TGCAGTGCTGACGACAGGGCCGCTAGCACAGATACGCAGTATTTT.

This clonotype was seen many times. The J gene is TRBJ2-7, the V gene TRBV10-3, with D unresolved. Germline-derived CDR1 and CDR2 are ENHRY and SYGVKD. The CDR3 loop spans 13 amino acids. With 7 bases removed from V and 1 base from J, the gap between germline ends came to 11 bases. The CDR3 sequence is CAIMQPSSYEQYF. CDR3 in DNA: TGTGCCATCATGCAGCCCTCATCCTACGAGCAGTACTTC.

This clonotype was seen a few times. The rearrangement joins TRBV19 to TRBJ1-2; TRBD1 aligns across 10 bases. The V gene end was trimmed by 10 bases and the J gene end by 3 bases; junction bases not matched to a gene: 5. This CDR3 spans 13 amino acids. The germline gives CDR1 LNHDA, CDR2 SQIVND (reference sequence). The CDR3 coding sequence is TGTGCCACCAGGGACAGGGGCGACTATGGCTACACCTTC. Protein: CATRDRGDYGYTF.

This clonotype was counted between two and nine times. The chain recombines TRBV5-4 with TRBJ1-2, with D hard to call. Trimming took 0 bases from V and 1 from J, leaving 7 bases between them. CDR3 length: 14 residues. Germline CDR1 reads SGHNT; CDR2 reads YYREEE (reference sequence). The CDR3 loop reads CASSLGQFNYGYTF. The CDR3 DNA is TGTGCCAGCAGCTTGGGACAATTTAACTATGGCTACACCTTC.

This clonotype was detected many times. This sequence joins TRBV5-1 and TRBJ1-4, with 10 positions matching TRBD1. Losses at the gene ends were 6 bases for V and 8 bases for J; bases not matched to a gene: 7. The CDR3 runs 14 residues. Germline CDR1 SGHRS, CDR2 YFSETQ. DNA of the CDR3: TGCGCCAGCAACCCGGGACAGGGGATGGAAAAACTGTTTTTT. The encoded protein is CASNPGQGMEKLFF.

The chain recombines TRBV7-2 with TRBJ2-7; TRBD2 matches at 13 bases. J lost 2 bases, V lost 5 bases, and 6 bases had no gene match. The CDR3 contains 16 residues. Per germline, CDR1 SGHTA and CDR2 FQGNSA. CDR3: CASSHGTSGTPYEQYF. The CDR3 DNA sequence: TGTGCCAGCAGCCATGGGACTAGCGGGACCCCCTACGAGCAGTACTTC.

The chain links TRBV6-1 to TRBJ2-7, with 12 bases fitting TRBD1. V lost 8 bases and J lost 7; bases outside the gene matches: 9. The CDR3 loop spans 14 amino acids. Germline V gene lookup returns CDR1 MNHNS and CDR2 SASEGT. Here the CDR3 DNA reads TGTGCCAGCCAAGGGGACAGGGGGCTTCAGGAGCAGTACTTC. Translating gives CASQGDRGLQEQYF.

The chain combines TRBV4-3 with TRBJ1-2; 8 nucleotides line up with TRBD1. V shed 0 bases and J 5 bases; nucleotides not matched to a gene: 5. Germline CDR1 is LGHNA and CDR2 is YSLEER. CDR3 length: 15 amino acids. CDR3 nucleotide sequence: TGCGCCAGCAGCCAAGAGACAGGGGCGTTGTATGGCTACACCTTC. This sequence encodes CASSQETGALYGYTF.

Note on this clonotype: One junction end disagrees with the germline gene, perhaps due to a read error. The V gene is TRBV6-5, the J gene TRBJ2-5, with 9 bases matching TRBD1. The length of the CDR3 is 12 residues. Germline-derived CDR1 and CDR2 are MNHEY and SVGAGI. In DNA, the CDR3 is TGTGCCCGCAGCAGGGACAGGGTGGCCCAGTACTTC. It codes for CARSRDRVAQYF.

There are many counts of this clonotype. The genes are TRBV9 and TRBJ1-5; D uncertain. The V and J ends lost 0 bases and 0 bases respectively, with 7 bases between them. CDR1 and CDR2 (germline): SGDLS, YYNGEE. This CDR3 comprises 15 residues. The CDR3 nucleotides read TGTGCCAGCAGCGTAGGTCAGGATAGCAATCAGCCCCAGCATTTT. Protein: CASSVGQDSNQPQHF.

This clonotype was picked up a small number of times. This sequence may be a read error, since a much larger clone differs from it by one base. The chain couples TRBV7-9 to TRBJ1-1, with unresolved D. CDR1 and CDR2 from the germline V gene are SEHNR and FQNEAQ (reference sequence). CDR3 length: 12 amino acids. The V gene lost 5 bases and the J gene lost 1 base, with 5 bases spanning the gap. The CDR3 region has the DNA TGTGCCAGCAGCAACAAGAACACTGAAGCTTTCTTT. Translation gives CASSNKNTEAFF. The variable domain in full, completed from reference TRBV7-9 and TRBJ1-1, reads DTGVSQNPRHKITKRGQNVTFRCDPISEHNRLYWYRQTLGQGPEFLTYFQNEAQLEKSRLLSDRFSAERPKGSFSTLEIQRTEQGDSAMYLCASSNKNTEAFFGQGTRLTVV.

The chain's CDR3 is CASSLRGHYEQYF. In DNA form, the CDR3 reads TGTGCCAGTAGTCTCAGGGGGCACTACGAGCAGTACTTC. This chain uses TRBV19 with TRBJ2-7, with TRBD1 identical over 8 bases. The CDR3 runs 13 residues. V lost 5 bases, J lost 3 bases, and 3 bases stayed unmatched. Germline V gives CDR1 LNHDA, CDR2 SQIVND (reference sequence). Filled out from reference TRBV19 and TRBJ2-7, the complete variable domain reads DGGITQSPKYLFRKEGQNVTLSCEQNLNHDAMYWYRQDPGQGLRLIYYSQIVNDFQKGDIAEGYSVSREKKESFPLTVTSAQKNPTAFYLCASSLRGHYEQYFGPGTRLTVT.

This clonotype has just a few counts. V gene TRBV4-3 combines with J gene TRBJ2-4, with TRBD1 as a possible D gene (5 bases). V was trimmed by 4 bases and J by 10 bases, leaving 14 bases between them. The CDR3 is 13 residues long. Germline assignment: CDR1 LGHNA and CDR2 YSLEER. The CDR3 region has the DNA TGCGCCAGCAGCCGGACCCAGGGTGAGATTCAGTACTTC. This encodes CASSRTQGEIQYF.

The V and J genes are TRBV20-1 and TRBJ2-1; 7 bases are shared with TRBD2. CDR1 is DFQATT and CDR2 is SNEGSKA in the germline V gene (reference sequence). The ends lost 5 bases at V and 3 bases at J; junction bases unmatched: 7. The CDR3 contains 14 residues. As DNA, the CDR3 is TGCAGTGCTCGCCGCGGGAGAAACTACAATGAGCAGTTCTTC. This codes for CSARRGRNYNEQFF.

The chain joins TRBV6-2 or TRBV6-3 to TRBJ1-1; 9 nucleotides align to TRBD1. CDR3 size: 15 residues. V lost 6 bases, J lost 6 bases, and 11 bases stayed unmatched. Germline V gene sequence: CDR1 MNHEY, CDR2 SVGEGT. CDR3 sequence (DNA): TGTGCCAGCAGGCAGCGTGGGACAGGGTGGTCTGAAGCTTTCTTT. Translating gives CASRQRGTGWSEAFF.

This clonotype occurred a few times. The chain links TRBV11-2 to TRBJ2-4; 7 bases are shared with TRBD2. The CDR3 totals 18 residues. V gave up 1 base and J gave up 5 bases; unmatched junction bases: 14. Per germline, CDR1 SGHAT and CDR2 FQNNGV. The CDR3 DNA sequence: TGTGCCAGCAGCTTAGGCGGTTTGGCTAGCGGCCGAGAAAACATTCAGTACTTC. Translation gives CASSLGGLASGRENIQYF. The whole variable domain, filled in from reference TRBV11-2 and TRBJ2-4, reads EAGVAQSPRYKIIEKRQSVAFWCNPISGHATLYWYQQILGQGPKLLIQFQNNGVVDDSQLPKDRFSAERLKGVDSTLKIQPAKLEDSAVYLCASSLGGLASGRENIQYFGAGTRLSVL.

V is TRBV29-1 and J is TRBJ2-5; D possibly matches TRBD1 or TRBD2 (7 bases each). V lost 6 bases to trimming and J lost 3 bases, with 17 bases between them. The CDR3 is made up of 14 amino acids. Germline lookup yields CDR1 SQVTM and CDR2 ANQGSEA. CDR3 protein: CSVAQGSGKETQYF. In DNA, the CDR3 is TGCAGCGTCGCACAGGGGAGCGGGAAAGAGACCCAGTACTTC.

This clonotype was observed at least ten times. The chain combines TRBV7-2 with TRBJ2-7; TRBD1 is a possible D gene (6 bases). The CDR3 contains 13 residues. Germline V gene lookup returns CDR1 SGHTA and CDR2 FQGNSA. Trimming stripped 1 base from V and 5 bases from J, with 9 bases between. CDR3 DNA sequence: TGTGCCAGCAGCTTAGGGCCAGGGGACGAGCAGTACTTC. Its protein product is CASSLGPGDEQYF.